The 27 T cell receptor beta chains below were found in one sample sequenced in a study of cytomegalovirus exposure and HLA in healthy donors. The primer mix had 60 Vbeta and 13 Jbeta primers. Clones were sequenced by immunoSEQ multiplex PCR, and TCRdb holds only the in-frame ones, with some missing. The table includes 150,000 to 200,000 clones, 68% detected once. The sample comprised PBMCs. The receptors were sampled from a woman aged 40 to 50 in good health and CMV-seropositive.

The V and J genes are TRBV6-5 and TRBJ1-2; no clear D gene. The V gene lost 6 bases and the J gene lost 4 bases, with 12 bases spanning the gap. Germline V gene lookup returns CDR1 MNHEY and CDR2 SVGAGI. The CDR3 extends over 13 amino acids. In DNA, the CDR3 is TGTGCCAGCAGAAAACCGTCCAGCTATGGCTACACCTTC. It encodes CASRKPSSYGYTF.

V usage is TRBV2 and J usage is TRBJ2-5, with TRBD1 as a possible D gene (5 bases). The CDR3 runs to 15 residues. The germline CDR1 and CDR2 sequences are SNHLY and FYNNEI. V was clipped by 6 bases and J by 2 bases, with 16 bases between them. CDR3 nucleotides: TGTGCCAGCAGATCACCGACAGAATTACAAGAGACCCAGTACTTC. Translating gives CASRSPTELQETQYF. Combining the CDR3 with reference TRBV2 and TRBJ2-5 gives the whole variable domain EPEVTQTPSHQVTQMGQEVILRCVPISNHLYFYWYRQILGQKVEFLVSFYNNEISEKSEIFDDQFSVERPDGSNFTLKIRSTKLEDSAMYFCASRSPTELQETQYFGPGTRLLVL.

This chain links TRBV5-6 with TRBJ2-1, with a tentative D call TRBD2 (5 bases). Trimming removed 3 bases at V and 12 bases at J, with 13 bases between. This CDR3 comprises 12 residues. CDR1 is SGHDT, CDR2 YYEEEE, per germline. CDR3 DNA: TGTGCCAGCAGCTGGGCCCAAGAGGGGCAGTTCTTC. This sequence encodes CASSWAQEGQFF.

This clone was found a few times. The V call is TRBV9, the J call TRBJ2-4; D is perhaps TRBD1 (6 bases). Germline V lookup: CDR1 SGDLS, CDR2 YYNGEE. The ends were cut back, 4 bases at V and 4 bases at J, with 18 bases in the middle. CDR3 length: 16 amino acids. CDR3 in DNA: TGTGCCAGCAGCTCCGGAGATCAGGGGAGTAAAAACATTCAGTACTTC. Protein sequence: CASSSGDQGSKNIQYF.

This clone was detected a few times. The chain recombines TRBV12-1 with TRBJ1-1; the DNA was not used to check the table's D call, TRBD1. TRBV12-1 is a recognized pseudogene. The length of the CDR3 is 16 residues. CDR3 nucleotide sequence: TGTGCCAGCAGCTTACGGGACAGGGTGTTTGGCACTGAAGCTTTCTTT. Residues: CASSLRDRVFGTEAFF.

The rearrangement uses TRBV29-1 and TRBJ2-7; D is unclear. This CDR3 region has 14 residues. From germline, CDR1 is SQVTM and CDR2 ANQGSEA. Here the CDR3 reads CSFVKQKAAYEQYF. The CDR3 bases are TGCAGTTTTGTCAAGCAGAAGGCGGCATACGAGCAGTACTTC.

The chain uses TRBV18 and TRBJ2-1; 11 nucleotides agree with TRBD1. Germline trimming cut 0 bases from V and 6 bases from J; bases unmatched to any gene: 4. The CDR3 extends over 16 amino acids. In germline, CDR1 is KGHSH, CDR2 LQKENI. The CDR3 protein is CASSPPWTGGINEQFF. The CDR3 bases are TGTGCCAGCTCACCACCGTGGACAGGGGGCATCAATGAGCAGTTCTTC.

This clone turned up a few times. The chain is built from TRBV2 and TRBJ2-7, with 9 positions matching TRBD1. J gave up 7 bases and V 6 bases, and 7 bases lay outside the gene matches. CDR1 and CDR2 from the germline V gene are SNHLY and FYNNEI. The CDR3 is 13 residues long. This CDR3 is CASSPGTGLEQYF. The DNA of the CDR3 is TGTGCCAGCAGCCCCGGGACAGGGCTGGAGCAGTACTTC.

V is TRBV29-1 and J is TRBJ2-1; 8 positions match TRBD1. This CDR3 has 13 amino acids. CDR1 SQVTM and CDR2 ANQGSEA come from the germline V gene. V shed 6 bases and J 2 bases; nucleotides not matched to a gene: 3. The CDR3 spells CSVGQGPYNEQFF. CDR3 DNA sequence: TGCAGCGTAGGACAGGGCCCCTACAATGAGCAGTTCTTC.

This clone was seen more than once but under ten times. This chain uses TRBV7-2 with TRBJ2-7, with D unclear. Trimming cost V 5 bases and J 3 bases, with 8 bases left between them. This CDR3 is 12 amino acids long. Germline-derived CDR1 and CDR2 are SGHTA and FQGNSA. CDR3 protein: CASSPINYEQYF. The CDR3 bases are TGTGCCAGCAGCCCCATCAACTACGAGCAGTACTTC.

The chain combines TRBV7-2 with TRBJ1-2; tentatively, D is TRBD1 (6 bases). V lost 5 bases and J 8 bases, leaving 18 bases between the germline ends. This CDR3 is built from 14 residues. Germline V gene lookup returns CDR1 SGHTA and CDR2 FQGNSA. Written as DNA, the CDR3 is TGTGCCAGCAGCCCAGTGGGGGGGGCGTGGGGCTACACCTTC. Protein sequence: CASSPVGGAWGYTF.

This clone turned up a few times. The gene calls are TRBV6-5 and TRBJ2-1, with TRBD2 as a possible D gene (6 bases). Deletions cut 6 bases from V and 9 bases from J, with 12 bases between. Germline V gene data show CDR1 as MNHEY and CDR2 as SVGAGI. The length of the CDR3 is 12 residues. This CDR3 is CASSDYGSEQFF. The CDR3 coding sequence is TGTGCCAGCAGCGACTACGGGAGTGAGCAGTTCTTC.

The rearrangement joins TRBV28 to TRBJ1-1; D ambiguous. Trimming cost V 5 bases and J 7 bases, with 8 bases left between them. The CDR3 contains 11 residues. The germline CDR1 and CDR2 sequences are MDHEN and SYDVKM. DNA for the CDR3: TGTGCCAGCAGTGGCGACTTTGAAGCTTTCTTT. This sequence encodes CASSGDFEAFF.

This chain uses TRBV7-2 with TRBJ1-4; TRBD1 might be the D (6 bases). Germline CDR1 is SGHTA and CDR2 is FQGNSA. The CDR3 contains 13 residues. V lost 6 bases and J 8 bases, leaving 13 bases between the germline ends. CDR3: CASRNTGWEKLFF. The DNA for the CDR3 is TGTGCCAGCAGGAATACAGGGTGGGAAAAACTGTTTTTT.

In regard to this clone: Other nucleotide sequences in the sample specify the same CDR3. The J gene is TRBJ2-5, the V gene TRBV7-8; no clear D gene. The CDR3 length is 13 residues. From germline, CDR1 is SGHVS and CDR2 FQNEAQ. Trimming took 1 base from V and 2 from J, leaving 5 bases between them. The CDR3 DNA reads as TGTGCCAGCAGCTTAGGTCAGCAAGAGACCCAGTACTTC. Translating gives CASSLGQQETQYF.

The V call is TRBV28, the J call TRBJ2-1; perhaps TRBD2 as D (6 bases). The CDR3 totals 14 residues. V lost 3 bases to trimming and J lost 9 bases, with 15 bases between them. Germline values: CDR1 MDHEN, CDR2 SYDVKM. The CDR3 coding sequence is TGTGCCAGCAGTTTCCCCCAAGCGGGCGCTGAGCAGTTCTTC. Residues: CASSFPQAGAEQFF. The full variable domain, with the rest looked up from reference TRBV28 and TRBJ2-1, is DVKVTQSSRYLVKRTGEKVFLECVQDMDHENMFWYRQDPGLGLRLIYFSYDVKMKEKGDIPEGYSVSREKKERFSLILESASTNQTSMYLCASSFPQAGAEQFFGPGTRLTVL.

This clone occurred a few times. This chain's CDR3 is CASSIAYQPQHF. The CDR3 coding sequence is TGTGCCAGTAGTATAGCATATCAGCCCCAGCATTTT. This chain uses TRBV19 with TRBJ1-5, with no clear D. The V end lost 1 base, the J end lost 5 bases, and 3 bases lay between the germline ends. Germline V gene sequence: CDR1 LNHDA, CDR2 SQIVND (reference sequence). The CDR3 runs to 12 residues.

The chain combines TRBV6-1 with TRBJ2-7; maybe TRBD2 (6 bases). The V end was cut by 3 bases, the J end by 1 base, with 13 bases between. Germline lookup yields CDR1 MNHNS and CDR2 SASEGT. CDR3 length equals 15 residues. CDR3 region: CASSDAGSYSYEQYF. CDR3 DNA sequence: TGTGCCAGCAGTGACGCCGGGAGCTATTCCTACGAGCAGTACTTC.

This rearrangement joins TRBV19 to TRBJ1-2; 7 bases are a match to TRBD1. The CDR3 totals 13 residues. V shed 5 bases and J 7 bases; nucleotides not matched to a gene: 7. Per germline, CDR1 LNHDA and CDR2 SQIVND (reference sequence). Written as DNA, the CDR3 is TGTGCCAGTAGTGTTGAGGGGGCAGGTGGCTACACCTTC. Its translation is CASSVEGAGGYTF.

The chain employs TRBV20-1 and TRBJ2-7; D is unresolved. The germline CDR1 and CDR2 sequences are DFQATT and SNEGSKA (reference sequence). This CDR3 spans 10 amino acids. Trimming cost V 3 bases and J 5 bases, with 5 bases left between them. CDR3 sequence reads: CSASRDEQYF. The CDR3 DNA is TGCAGTGCTAGCCGGGACGAGCAGTACTTC.

This clone has only one observation. The V gene is TRBV7-9, the J gene TRBJ1-1, with 8 positions matching TRBD1. The germline V gene encodes CDR1 SEHNR and CDR2 FQNEAQ (reference sequence). The CDR3 has 11 residues. V dropped 4 bases and J dropped 12; count of bases not matched to a gene: 4. The CDR3 DNA reads as TGTGCCAGCAGCTGGCAGGGGGCCACTTTCTTT. Encoded protein: CASSWQGATFF.

This chain links TRBV28 with TRBJ2-7, with a possible D match to TRBD2 (7 bases). The germline V gene encodes CDR1 MDHEN and CDR2 SYDVKM. V lost 6 bases and J 0 bases, leaving 15 bases between the germline ends. The CDR3 is 15 amino acids. The CDR3 sequence is CASSPGGQRSYEQYF. CDR3 nucleotides: TGTGCCAGCAGCCCCGGGGGGCAGCGCTCCTACGAGCAGTACTTC. The full variable domain, rest sourced from reference TRBV28 and TRBJ2-7, is DVKVTQSSRYLVKRTGEKVFLECVQDMDHENMFWYRQDPGLGLRLIYFSYDVKMKEKGDIPEGYSVSREKKERFSLILESASTNQTSMYLCASSPGGQRSYEQYFGPGTRLTVT.

This chain connects TRBV5-1 to TRBJ2-7; 10 nucleotides agree with TRBD2. The CDR3 spans 15 residues. Germline V gives CDR1 SGHRS, CDR2 YFSETQ. Germline trimming cut 4 bases from V and 0 bases from J; bases unmatched to any gene: 4. Here the CDR3 DNA reads TGCGCCAGCAGCCCCCTAGCGGGGGCCTCCTACGAGCAGTACTTC. Translating it yields CASSPLAGASYEQYF.

This rearrangement joins TRBV28 to TRBJ2-7, with TRBD1 identical over 7 bases. Germline CDR1 MDHEN, CDR2 SYDVKM. Losses at the gene ends were 1 base for V and 1 base for J; bases not matched to a gene: 4. The CDR3 extends over 15 amino acids. The CDR3 is CASSLYRTGSYEQYF. The CDR3 DNA sequence: TGTGCCAGCAGTTTATACCGGACAGGATCCTACGAGCAGTACTTC.

Note on this clone: Other DNA sequences in this sample translate to the same CDR3. The chain couples TRBV2 to TRBJ1-1; 8 bases match TRBD1. J gave up 1 base and V 7 bases, and 5 bases lay outside the gene matches. The CDR3 is made up of 14 amino acids. The germline V gene has CDR1 SNHLY and CDR2 FYNNEI. The chain's CDR3 is CASTRGTGNTEAFF. The DNA of the CDR3 is TGTGCCAGCACCCGAGGGACAGGGAACACTGAAGCTTTCTTT.

The J gene is TRBJ1-5, the V gene TRBV9, with 7 bases fitting TRBD1. The CDR3 extends over 15 amino acids. Unmatched junction bases numbered 4, after V lost 2 bases and J lost 2 bases. Germline lookup yields CDR1 SGDLS and CDR2 YYNGEE. Here the CDR3 DNA reads TGTGCCAGCAGCGTGGGCCAGGGGGGCAATCAGCCCCAGCATTTT. Its protein is CASSVGQGGNQPQHF.

There are a few counts of this clone. In DNA form, the CDR3 reads TGCAGTGCTAGCGGTAGAGATACGCAGTATTTT. This encodes CSASGRDTQYF. The genes are TRBV20-1 and TRBJ2-3; no reliable D call. Germline lookup yields CDR1 DFQATT and CDR2 SNEGSKA (reference sequence). V was shortened by 3 bases and J by 5 bases, with 6 bases between the two germline ends. This CDR3 has 11 residues.